Reported below is one T cell receptor beta chain. Its antigen is unknown. From germline, CDR1 is GTSNPN and CDR2 SVGIG (reference sequence). The length of the CDR3 is 16 residues. V shed 0 bases and J shed 2 bases, with 13 bases lying between them. Of the isolated RNA, all was reverse transcribed, and so the sequenced material was expressed TCRB transcripts. The repertoire was sequenced with immunoSEQ multiplex PCR; TCRdb's copy has only in-frame clones and lacks some. Of 150,000 or so clones detected, roughly 59% appear once; the ten largest clones hold 0.08% to 0.095%. This record comes from a study of beta chain features in type 1 diabetes. Whole-study findings and limits: Significant though moderate, a shortening of TCRB CDR3s appeared in all four CD4+ subsets of Type 1 diabetes patients.

A CD45RO/CCR7/CD25/CD127/CD95/CD27 panel sorted naive, central memory, regulatory and stem cell-like memory CD4+ cells. Material for sequencing was naive CD4+ T cells from blood. This chain uses TRBV30 with TRBJ2-2, with D possibly matching TRBD1 (5 bases). The receptor was derived from a man aged 30-40 years with type 1 diabetes. For the CDR3, the DNA is TGTGCCTGGAGTGTAATACGGACATCCAACACCGGGGAGCTGTTTTTT. Protein: CAWSVIRTSNTGELFF.